This T cell receptor (beta chain) was recovered during a study of T-cell reconstitution after alpha-beta-depleted transplantation in children. Findings of the study overall: From surviving recipient T cells and thymic progenitors came the high day-60 TCRbeta diversity observed in some patients.

There are many counts of this clonotype. Its antigen is undetermined. V gave up 5 bases and J gave up 8 bases; unmatched junction bases: 11. CDR3 size: 16 residues. Germline CDR1 PRHDT, CDR2 FYEKMQ (reference sequence). Preparation of the TCRbeta library used unique molecular identifiers. Each CDR3 protein is one row after TCRdb ran MiXCR on the PCR reads. The repertoire holds 600,000 or so distinct CDR3 sequences, with more than 20% as singletons. This TCR came from a boy less than two years old who had a stem cell transplant for acute myeloid leukemia, so the T cells may come from the graft donor. The sample was PBMCs, mostly from graft donor cells, taken 360 days after TCRalphabeta/CD19-depleted stem cell transplant. The chain links TRBV13 to TRBJ2-3; 12 bases are shared with TRBD2. In nucleotides, the CDR3 is TGTGCCAGCAGCCTCCCTAGCGGGGGGGCCTTTCCTACGCAGTATTTT. Its translation is CASSLPSGGAFPTQYF.